What follows are 20 T cell receptor beta chains derived from one specimen sequenced in a study of T cell clonality in common variable immunodeficiency. Some clones are missing from TCRdb's copy, which holds only in-frame ones; the method was immunoSEQ multiplex PCR. This table holds about 81,000 clones with no singletons; the top ten claim about 0.8%. The sample was peripheral blood mononuclear cells. The origin of the receptors is a person aged 18 to 70 in good health.

This clone was seen many times. The read ends 3 residues before the CDR3 terminus; that terminus is restored from the germline J gene. The J gene is TRBJ2-1, the V gene TRBV6-2 or TRBV6-3; D might be TRBD1 or TRBD2, each matching 6 bases. The V gene's germline CDR1 is MNHEY and CDR2 SVGEGT. The V and J ends lost 1 base and 4 bases respectively, with 11 bases between them. CDR3 length: 15 residues. CDR3 residues: CASSYLGGGYNEQFF. The CDR3 DNA, read in part, is TGTGCCAGCAGTTACTTAGGGGGAGGTTACAATGAG.

This clone was counted at least ten times. The CDR3 loop reads CASSMMTGGYEQYF. The CDR3 bases that were read are TGTGCCAGTAGTATGATGACAGGGGGCTACGAG. This chain uses TRBV19 with TRBJ2-7; TRBD1 aligns across 9 bases. Read sequence stops 3 residues before the CDR3 end, and the germline J gene provides the missing end. CDR3 length: 14 residues. CDR1 LNHDA and CDR2 SQIVND come from the germline V gene (reference sequence). With 3 bases clipped from V and 3 bases from J, the junction kept 3 bases outside the gene matches.

There are many counts of this clone. The sequenced fragment ends 3 residues before the CDR3 boundary, so the rest is inferred from the germline J gene. This chain connects TRBV20-1 to TRBJ2-5, with 7 bases lining up with TRBD2. Germline CDR1 reads DFQATT; CDR2 reads SNEGSKA (reference sequence). J was trimmed by 4 bases and V by 5 bases; bases with no gene match: 4. The CDR3 length is 12 residues. CDR3: CSAGGGGETQYF. The sequenced CDR3 bases are TGCAGTGCTGGGGGGGGTGGAGAGACC.

This clone was detected many times. The CDR3 goes on 3 residues after the read ends, and that part is filled in from the germline J gene. The genes are TRBV7-2 and TRBJ2-7; tentative D call: TRBD2 (7 bases). Germline CDR1 and CDR2: SGHTA and FQGNSA. V dropped 5 bases and J dropped 4 bases, with 15 bases sitting between them. This CDR3 contains 14 residues. The CDR3 protein is CASSGGGSLYEQYF. The sequenced CDR3 bases are TGTGCCAGCAGCGGGGGCGGGAGCTTATACGAG.

There are many counts of this clone. The read terminates 3 residues ahead of where the CDR3 ends, so the germline J gene completes it. The chain combines TRBV28 with TRBJ2-3; D is ambiguous. Germline values: CDR1 MDHEN, CDR2 SYDVKM. The CDR3 length is 11 residues. V lost 6 bases and J 7 bases, leaving 8 bases between the germline ends. The CDR3 bases that were read are TGTGCCAGCAGATCTCTTTATACG. Amino acids: CASRSLYT. The full-length CDR3 reads as CASRSLYTQYF.

At least ten counts were recorded for this clone. The read comes to an end 3 residues before the CDR3 does, leaving the germline J gene to fill in the end. V gene TRBV5-1 combines with J gene TRBJ2-1, with TRBD1 as a possible D gene (7 bases). Looked up from germline, CDR1 is SGHRS and CDR2 is YFSETQ. The CDR3 has 15 amino acids. V lost 3 bases and J lost 1, with 11 bases in between. CDR3 sequence reads: CASSSPGGSYNEQFF. The part of the CDR3 DNA that was read is TGCGCCAGCAGCTCACCAGGGGGGTCCTACAATGAG.

In its sample, this clone was seen many times. The DNA ends 3 residues before the CDR3 does, and the rest of the CDR3 is filled in from the germline J gene. The J gene is TRBJ2-1, the V gene TRBV5-1; 7 bases line up with TRBD1. Germline CDR1 and CDR2: SGHRS and YFSETQ. V was clipped by 0 bases and J by 4 bases; unmatched bases: 1. This CDR3 is 14 amino acids long. The sequenced CDR3 bases are TGCGCCAGCAGCTTGGGGACAGGTTACAATGAG. Amino acid sequence: CASSLGTGYNE. The full CDR3 sequence reads CASSLGTGYNEQFF.

This clone was observed at least ten times. The DNA ends 3 residues before the CDR3 does, and the rest of the CDR3 is filled in from the germline J gene. The chain couples TRBV7-2 to TRBJ1-3; tentatively, D is TRBD1 (5 bases). The V end lost 0 bases, the J end lost 5 bases, and 11 bases lay between the germline ends. Germline CDR1 reads SGHTA; CDR2 reads FQGNSA. CDR3 size: 15 residues. CDR3 sequence reads: CASSLASGGRNTIYF. CDR3 bases read: TGTGCCAGCAGCTTAGCGTCTGGGGGGAGAAACACC.

This clone was seen repeatedly, ten times or more. The CDR3 goes on 3 residues after the read ends, and that part is filled in from the germline J gene. The rearrangement joins TRBV19 to TRBJ2-1, with D possibly TRBD2 on 5 matching bases. V was clipped by 5 bases and J by 2 bases, with 16 bases between them. CDR3 size: 16 residues. Germline assignment: CDR1 LNHDA and CDR2 SQIVND (reference sequence). Partial CDR3 DNA: TGTGCCAGTAGTCAGCCTTCACTAGGGCCCTACAATGAG. This translates into CASSQPSLGPYNE. The complete CDR3 reads CASSQPSLGPYNEQFF. Filled out from reference TRBV19 and TRBJ2-1, the complete variable domain reads DGGITQSPKYLFRKEGQNVTLSCEQNLNHDAMYWYRQDPGQGLRLIYYSQIVNDFQKGDIAEGYSVSREKKESFPLTVTSAQKNPTAFYLCASSQPSLGPYNEQFFGPGTRLTVL.

This clone was seen ten or more times. Read coverage stops 3 residues before the CDR3 terminus; the germline J gene supplies the remainder. The chain uses TRBV19 and TRBJ2-4; weak D call: TRBD1 (7 bases). Trimming left V 3 bases short and J 6 bases short, with 12 bases between. CDR1 is LNHDA and CDR2 is SQIVND in the germline V gene (reference sequence). This CDR3 has 14 amino acids. The CDR3 bases that were read are TGTGCCAGTAGTATCAGACAGGGAGGAAACATT. This translates into CASSIRQGGNI. The full CDR3 is CASSIRQGGNIQYF.

This clone has only a few counts. The CDR3 extends 3 residues past the end of the read, so its final part is completed from the germline J gene. The chain couples TRBV10-2 to TRBJ2-7; 14 bases match TRBD2. V lost 8 bases and J lost 6; bases outside the gene matches: 3. The V gene's germline CDR1 is WSHSY and CDR2 SAAADI. The CDR3 has 13 residues. The CDR3 bases that were read are TGCGCCAGCGGGGGACTAGCGGGAGCCGAG. This gives the protein CASGGLAGAE. The CDR3 as a whole reads CASGGLAGAEQYF.

A note on this clone: The sequence runs out 3 residues before the end of the CDR3; the remainder is reconstructed from the germline J gene. V and J are TRBV11-1 and TRBJ2-7; 8 bases line up with TRBD1. CDR1 is SGHAT and CDR2 is FQDESV in the germline V gene (reference sequence). The CDR3 consists of 14 residues. V shed 7 bases, J shed 3 bases, and the junction held 8 bases outside the gene matches. This CDR3 reads CASTSGQGRYEQYF. CDR3 DNA, as far as it was read: TGTGCCAGCACTTCCGGACAGGGACGCTACGAG.

Ten or more counts support this clone. The sequenced fragment ends 3 residues before the CDR3 boundary, so the rest is inferred from the germline J gene. This chain connects TRBV20-1 to TRBJ1-5, with unresolved D. V was shortened by 0 bases and J by 3 bases, with 9 bases between the two germline ends. Germline CDR1 is DFQATT and CDR2 is SNEGSKA (reference sequence). The CDR3 totals 14 residues. The CDR3 sequence is CSARDRLANQPQHF. Incomplete CDR3 DNA: TGCAGTGCTAGAGATCGACTGGCCAATCAGCCC.

This clone was observed at least ten times. The read ends 3 residues early relative to the CDR3; the germline J gene fills the gap. The rearrangement uses TRBV7-3 and TRBJ2-3; perhaps TRBD2 as D (5 bases). Per germline, CDR1 SGHTA and CDR2 FQGTGA. Trimming shortened V by 5 bases and J by 1 base, and 10 bases separated the two germline ends. The CDR3 spans 14 residues. The sequenced part of the CDR3 DNA is TGTGCCAGCAGCCCGAGGGTAGGCACAGATACG. This encodes CASSPRVGTDT. The complete CDR3 protein is CASSPRVGTDTQYF. The full variable domain, in which reference TRBV7-3 and TRBJ2-3 provide the parts outside the CDR3, is GAGVSQTPSNKVTEKGKYVELRCDPISGHTALYWYRQSLGQGPEFLIYFQGTGAADDSGLPNDRFFAVRPEGSVSTLKIQRTERGDSAVYLCASSPRVGTDTQYFGPGTRLTVL.

This clone was seen at least ten times. At one end the junction does not follow the germline gene, possibly because of a read error. The read stops 3 residues short of the end of the CDR3; the missing end is completed from the germline J gene. V is TRBV4-2 and J is TRBJ2-3; 8 bases line up with TRBD2. CDR1 is LGHNA, CDR2 YNFKEQ, per germline. The CDR3 is 16 amino acids. Here the CDR3 reads CASSQEPGLVADTQYF. The covered CDR3 bases are TGCGCCAGCAGCCAAGAACCGGGACTAGTAGCAGATACG.

This clone was observed at least ten times. The part of the CDR3 DNA that was read is TGTGCCAGCAGCCCGACAGGGGGGAATTCACCC. This translates into CASSPTGGNSP. The CDR3 as a whole reads CASSPTGGNSPLHF. This rearrangement joins TRBV5-5 to TRBJ1-6; the match to TRBD1 covers 9 bases. The read terminates 3 residues before the CDR3 end, so the remaining end is supplied by the germline J gene. The CDR3 sequence is 14 residues long. Germline values: CDR1 SGHKS, CDR2 YYEKEE (reference sequence). Trimming took 4 bases from V and 7 from J; bases not matched to a gene: 3.

This clone occurred many times. The read stops 3 residues short of the end of the CDR3; the missing end is completed from the germline J gene. The chain employs TRBV7-2 and TRBJ2-7; TRBD2 aligns across 12 bases. This CDR3 contains 16 residues. Germline CDR1 SGHTA, CDR2 FQGNSA. After removal of 0 bases from V and 0 bases from J, the junction contained 0 bases not matched to a gene. This chain's CDR3 is CASSLATSGSSYEQYF. CDR3 DNA, as far as it was read: TGTGCCAGCAGCTTAGCGACTAGCGGGAGCTCCTACGAG.

This clone was seen at least ten times. The sequenced fragment ends 3 residues before the CDR3 boundary, so the rest is inferred from the germline J gene. This sequence joins TRBV7-2 and TRBJ2-3; no reliable D call. Per the germline V gene, CDR1 is SGHTA and CDR2 is FQGNSA. The V gene lost 1 base and the J gene lost 4 bases, with 12 bases spanning the gap. The CDR3 consists of 15 residues. CDR3 bases read: TGTGCCAGCAGCTTAGTAGTTGCCTTCCCAGATACG. It codes for CASSLVVAFPDT. The full CDR3 protein reads CASSLVVAFPDTQYF.

This clone was seen repeatedly, ten times or more. At one of its ends the junction is not consistent with the germline gene, which may arise from a read error. The CDR3 end is not reached by the read, which stops 3 residues before it; the germline J gene fills it in. This chain connects TRBV4-2 to TRBJ2-7, with a tentative D call TRBD2 (6 bases). CDR3 length: 16 amino acids. Germline V CDR1 and CDR2: LGHNA, YNFKEQ. The DNA read from the CDR3 is TGCGCCAGCAGCCACCTAAACGGGGGAGGTTCCTACGAG. Translation: CASSHLNGGGSYE. The entire CDR3 reads CASSHLNGGGSYEQYF.

Many counts were recorded for this clone. The CDR3 end is not reached by the read, which stops 3 residues before it; the germline J gene fills it in. The chain combines TRBV2 with TRBJ1-5; TRBD1 agrees at 8 bases. Losses at the gene ends were 7 bases for V and 3 bases for J; bases not matched to a gene: 8. Germline CDR1 and CDR2: SNHLY and FYNNEI. This CDR3 is built from 15 residues. The sequenced CDR3 bases are TGTGCCAGCACGCAGGGGACAGGCGTCAATCAGCCC. It translates to CASTQGTGVNQP. The CDR3 in its entirety is CASTQGTGVNQPQHF.